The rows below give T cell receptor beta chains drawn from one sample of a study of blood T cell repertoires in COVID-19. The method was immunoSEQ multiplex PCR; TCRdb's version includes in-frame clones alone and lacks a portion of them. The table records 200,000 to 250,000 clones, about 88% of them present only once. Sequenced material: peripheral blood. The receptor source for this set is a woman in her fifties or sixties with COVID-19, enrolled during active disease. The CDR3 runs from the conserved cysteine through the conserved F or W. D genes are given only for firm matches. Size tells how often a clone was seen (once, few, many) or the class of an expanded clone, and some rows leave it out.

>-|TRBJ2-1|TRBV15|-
TGTGCCACCAGCATCTTTACGGGTGAGCAGTTCTTC
CATSIFTGEQFF
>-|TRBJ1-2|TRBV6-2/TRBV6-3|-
TGTGCCAGCAGCCCCCACCCTGACACCCTCTATGGCTACACCTTC
CASSPHPDTLYGYTF
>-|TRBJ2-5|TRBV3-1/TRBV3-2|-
TGTGCCAGCAGCCAAGAGGGGCGCCAAGAGACCCAGTACTTC
CASSQEGRQETQYF
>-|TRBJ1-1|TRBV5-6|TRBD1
TGTGCCACCAGACAGGGGAACACTGAAGCTTTCTTT
CATRQGNTEAFF
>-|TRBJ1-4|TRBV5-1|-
TGCGCCAGCAGGGTTGAAGCTGCAACTAATGAAAAACTGTTTTTT
CASRVEAATNEKLFF
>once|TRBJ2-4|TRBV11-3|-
TGTGCCAGCAGCTTACGCGGGGAAAACATTCAGTACTTC
CASSLRGENIQYF
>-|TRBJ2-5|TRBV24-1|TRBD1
TGTGCCACCAGTGATAGGGACAGAGTTAATGAGGCCCAGTACTTC
CATSDRDRVNEAQYF
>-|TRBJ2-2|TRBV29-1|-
TGCAGCGTTGAAGTCGCGGGCGGGGAGCTGTTTTTT
CSVEVAGGELFF
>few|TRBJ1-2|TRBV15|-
TGTGCCACCAGCAGAGGAGCGGGCGCGGGGGGCTACACCTTC
CATSRGAGAGGYTF
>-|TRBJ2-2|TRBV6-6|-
TGTGCCAGCAGTTACCCAACAGGGTCAGACACCGGGGAGCTGTTTTTT
CASSYPTGSDTGELFF